This T cell receptor beta chain derives from a study of cytotoxic CD8 clonotypes in ibrutinib-treated CLL (dated by TCRdb to about 2021). As for the study more broadly: The cohort included roughly 15 treatment-naive and roughly ten relapsed/refractory patients; roughly 17 were IGHV unmutated. Partial responses were observed in roughly 24 patients and complete responses in 2; after a median follow-up of 68 months, remission was maintained in 14 patients and progression was observed in some 12. Every remission and progressive disease sample was obtained while ibrutinib was still being received by the patients. Of the approximately 86 participants in the trial, roughly 25 had longitudinal samples available. On average, each sample had roughly 250,000 productive templates and 94,082 productive rearrangements. Samples at response were collected after a median of approximately twelve months of treatment, with a range of about 6 to 40 months. Cryopreserved peripheral blood mononuclear cells were collected at three points: before therapy, at response, and at either sustained remission or disease progression.

On a MiSeq, deep resolution sequencing aimed for a depth between 1 in 1 million and 1 in 200,000 T cells, with each clonotype covered around 10x on average. The immunoSEQ hsTCRB Kit was used to generate the TCR beta libraries. Under the source paper's analysis protocol: Data were analyzed with ImmunoSEQ Data Assistant and ImmunoSEQ Analyzer, with V, D and J genes assigned per IMGT definitions. Clonality, which ranges from 0 to 1, was calculated as one minus the normalized Shannon entropy of productive rearrangement frequencies. Only overrepresented clonotypes making up at least 0.05% of the repertoire of each patient were included in the public clonotype analysis. Repertoires from more than ten age-matched healthy donors in immuneACCESS were used as clonality controls. The table comes from immuneACCESS by way of TCRdb, which keeps in-frame sequences with V and J called. Part of the clones is missing from these tables; in studies checked, under half for an unresolved V gene and the rest for unknown reasons. Clonal size and the V and J genes are those of that table, whereas D and trimming came from the DNA. The table for this sample lists some 92,000 clones; around 77% of them were counted only once. The leading ten clones occupy under 30% of the sample.

Broad study findings and their caveats: At baseline, clonality was higher than in age-matched healthy donors and showed a strong correlation with circulating CD8+ T-cell counts. Clonality rose at ibrutinib response, remained stable during sustained remission, and dropped back toward baseline at progression. Public clonotypes were rare and either shrank or stayed stable during treatment, and the rise in clonality at ibrutinib response reflected expansion of private clonotypes. Sampling times were not matched between patients in sustained remission and patients whose disease was progressing, and lymph node repertoires were not examined.

For this clone: Its antigen has not been determined. No much larger clone is present one base from it, and per-base qualities are unavailable.

The time point label on this specimen signifies: roughly 2 years on ibrutinib. For TCR beta library preparation, roughly 2 micrograms of genomic DNA were extracted from the cryopreserved PBMCs. Longitudinal blood samples from CLL patients on ibrutinib monotherapy were analyzed using high-throughput TCR beta sequencing. The patients took part in an open-label, single-center phase 2 trial of ibrutinib monotherapy. The CDR3 has 14 amino acids, counting the end cysteine and phenylalanine. The CDR3 DNA has 42 bases and is translated from base 1. V loses 1 base at its end and J loses 9 bases; junction bases beyond the gene matches: 5. The germline V gene encodes CDR1 LNHDA and CDR2 SQIVND (reference sequence).

The sequences come from PBMCs, collected after 24 months of ibrutinib treatment. This TCR was recovered from a human donor with chronic lymphocytic leukemia. Recombination linked TRBV19 to TRBJ1-3, and TRBD1 matches 8 of the central bases. The bases read TGTGCCAGTAGTATAGGCCAGGGGGCTGGCACCATATATTTT. Its protein product is CASSIGQGAGTIYF.